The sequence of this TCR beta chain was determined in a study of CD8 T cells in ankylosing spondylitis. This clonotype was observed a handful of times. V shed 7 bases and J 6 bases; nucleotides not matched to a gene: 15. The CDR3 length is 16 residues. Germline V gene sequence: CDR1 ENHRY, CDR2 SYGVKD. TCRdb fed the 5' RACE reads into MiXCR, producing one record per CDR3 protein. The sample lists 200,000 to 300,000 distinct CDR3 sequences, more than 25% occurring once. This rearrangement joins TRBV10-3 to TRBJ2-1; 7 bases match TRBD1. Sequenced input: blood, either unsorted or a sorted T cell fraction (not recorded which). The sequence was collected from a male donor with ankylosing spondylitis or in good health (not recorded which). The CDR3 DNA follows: TGTGCCATCACCGACACCGACAGGGTGGGTCGCAATGAGCAGTTCTTC. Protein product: CAITDTDRVGRNEQFF.